This T cell receptor beta chain was found in a study of T-cell reconstitution after alpha-beta-depleted transplantation in children. This CDR3 is 15 amino acids long. Germline-derived CDR1 and CDR2 are LNHNV and YYDKDF (reference sequence). J gave up 4 bases and V 0 bases, and 2 bases lay outside the gene matches. This clonotype was counted only a few times. Preparation of the TCRbeta library used unique molecular identifiers. MiXCR, applied by TCRdb to the PCR reads, yields one record per CDR3 protein. The sample holds about 980,000 distinct CDR3 sequences, about 29% seen once. Here the sequenced sample was PBMCs, mostly from graft donor cells, taken 360 days after TCRalphabeta/CD19-depleted stem cell transplant. The chain joins TRBV15 to TRBJ2-7; TRBD2 matches at 11 bases. The TCR sequence derives from a boy under two years old who had a stem cell transplant for SCID, so the T cells may come from the graft donor. This CDR3 is CATSRELAGVYEQYF. In nucleotides, the CDR3 is TGTGCCACCAGCAGAGAACTAGCGGGGGTATACGAGCAGTACTTC. Full variable domain (rest looked up from reference TRBV15 and TRBJ2-7): DAMVIQNPRYQVTQFGKPVTLSCSQTLNHNVMYWYQQKSSQAPKLLFHYYDKDFNNEADTPDNFQSRRPNTSFCFLDIRSPGLGDTAMYLCATSRELAGVYEQYFGPGTRLTVT.